The sequence of this T cell receptor (beta chain) was determined in a study of T cell repertoires in cytomegalovirus infection (dated by TCRdb to the late 2010s). Turning to the overall study: The peptide stimulations were aimed at well-studied HLA-B-restricted epitopes as well as recently identified HLA-C-restricted CMV epitopes, whose presentation resists viral immunomodulation. The HLA type of each donor mattered for the analysis, because public TCR beta signatures pointed to carriage of CMV infection along with the matching HLA type. The study at large found these results: The ex vivo response was dominated by HLA-C-restricted CMV-specific TCR beta clonotypes, and the single most frequent clonotype in two of eight donors was supplied by these HLA-C-restricted clonotypes. Cumulative frequency of public TCR beta family members discriminated carriers of CMV infection plus the relevant HLA type in this cohort and an independent 352-donor cohort.

Note on this clonotype: The clone's antigen remains unknown. Base qualities are not at hand, and no much larger clone is one base apart.

In light of the paper, this sample's treatment or condition label describes: in vitro stimulation with specific CMV peptide epitopes to enrich CMV-specific T cells. The germline V gene (reference sequence) sets CDR1 to LNHDA and CDR2 to SQIVND. From the cysteine through the phenylalanine, the CDR3 covers 14 amino acids. The only DNA kept is the CDR3, 42 bases in frame from the first base. V is shortened by 7 bases, J by 8 bases, and the region joining them spans 15 bases. For sequencing, an Illumina HiSeq 1500 was employed. The public sequencing data were trimmed at Q25 with fastp and processed into clonotypes with MiXCR by TCRdb, which kept only in-frame beta chains. All rows with the same CDR3 protein become a single entry with the most common DNA and genes. Within this sample are 200,000 or so distinct CDR3 sequences, with 30% to 45% of them counted one time only. Clones ranked in the top ten supply 55% to 60% of the sample.

The chain is encoded by TRBV19 joined to TRBJ1-6, and possibly TRBD1, on 6 matching bases. This sample comprised CD8+ T cells from cultured PBMCs, obtained from culture after CMV antigen stimulation. The clonotype was recovered from a human donor in good health (CMV status not recorded). Some clones in this sample may be carry-over from other donors' samples. The sequenced DNA is TGTGCCAGTATGAGGGGGAGTGATTATTCACCCCTCCACTTT. Its coded protein is CASMRGSDYSPLHF.